The 20 T cell receptor beta chains below come from one sample, sequenced in a study of a mutant IDH1 vaccine in newly diagnosed glioma. Stated time point: baseline, week 1 (first vaccination visit). Treatment of the sample: pre-vaccination baseline after standard-of-care therapy. TCRdb's table, derived via immunoSEQ multiplex PCR, lists solely in-frame clones and lacks some. This sample has about 59,000 clones, with approximately 91% found just once. The source material was PBMCs, sampled from a glioma patient treated with radiotherapy, temozolomide or both. The receptors come from a man aged 50-60 years with glioma.

The chain uses TRBV7-9 and TRBJ2-3; D remains unclear. Trimming cost V 1 base and J 2 bases, with 13 bases left between them. CDR3 length: 16 residues. Germline CDR1 is SEHNR and CDR2 is FQNEAQ (reference sequence). The CDR3 DNA reads as TGTGCCAGCAGCTTAGTGGGCTCCCCCCCCACAGATACGCAGTATTTT. Translation: CASSLVGSPPTDTQYF. The full variable domain, with the rest looked up from reference TRBV7-9 and TRBJ2-3, is DTGVSQNPRHKITKRGQNVTFRCDPISEHNRLYWYRQTLGQGPEFLTYFQNEAQLEKSRLLSDRFSAERPKGSFSTLEIQRTEQGDSAMYLCASSLVGSPPTDTQYFGPGTRLTVL.

The chain is built from TRBV20-1 and TRBJ2-5, with D unclear. The CDR3 runs 10 residues. Between the trimmed V and J ends, which lost 6 bases and 4 bases, there was a span of 6 bases. Germline-derived CDR1 and CDR2 are DFQATT and SNEGSKA (reference sequence). The CDR3 sequence is CSALGETQYF. CDR3 in DNA: TGCAGTGCCCTGGGAGAGACCCAGTACTTC.

This chain joins TRBV9 and TRBJ1-2; the match to TRBD1 covers 9 bases. CDR3 length: 16 amino acids. V gave up 0 bases and J gave up 8 bases; unmatched junction bases: 11. CDR1 and CDR2 (germline): SGDLS, YYNGEE. The CDR3 reads CASSVVAGTGFGGYTF. The CDR3 region has the DNA TGTGCCAGCAGCGTAGTGGCCGGGACAGGGTTCGGCGGCTACACCTTC.

The chain carries TRBV7-6 and TRBJ2-2; D perhaps matches TRBD2 (10 bases). The CDR3 is made up of 22 amino acids. Germline CDR1 SGHVS, CDR2 FNYEAQ. Trimming left V 5 bases short and J 0 bases short, with 31 bases between. Written as DNA, the CDR3 is TGTGCCAGCAGCCGTCCCGGGACAGGGCGGTTAGCGGGAGGCCCGAACACCGGGGAGCTGTTTTTT. It translates to CASSRPGTGRLAGGPNTGELFF.

This sequence joins TRBV19 and TRBJ1-5; 8 bases are shared with TRBD1. V lost 8 bases, J lost 3 bases, and 12 bases stayed unmatched. The CDR3 totals 16 residues. Looked up from germline, CDR1 is LNHDA and CDR2 is SQIVND (reference sequence). CDR3 sequence: CASLRNQGAINQPQHF. CDR3 sequence (DNA): TGTGCCAGTCTCCGAAACCAGGGGGCTATCAATCAGCCCCAGCATTTT.

CDR3 loop: CASSLLGLPSYEQYF. The CDR3 DNA reads as TGTGCCAGCAGCTTACTAGGCCTTCCCTCCTACGAGCAGTACTTC. The V call is TRBV11-2, the J call TRBJ2-7; D remains unclear. CDR3 length: 15 amino acids. V was shortened by 2 bases and J by 0 bases, with 11 bases between the two germline ends. From germline, CDR1 is SGHAT and CDR2 FQNNGV.

The V call is TRBV19, the J call TRBJ2-1; 9 positions match TRBD1. V shed 5 bases and J 7 bases; nucleotides not matched to a gene: 9. The length of the CDR3 is 15 residues. Germline CDR1 reads LNHDA; CDR2 reads SQIVND (reference sequence). The CDR3 sequence is CASSSGTGRSNEQFF. For the CDR3, the DNA is TGTGCCAGTAGTTCCGGGACAGGGAGGAGTAATGAGCAGTTCTTC.

V and J are TRBV7-6 and TRBJ2-7; 8 nucleotides line up with TRBD1. This CDR3 region has 14 residues. The trim removed 4 bases at V and 3 bases at J, leaving 5 bases unmatched. Germline V CDR1 and CDR2: SGHVS, FNYEAQ. CDR3: CASSSHGQGYEQYF. DNA for the CDR3: TGTGCCAGCAGCTCCCATGGACAGGGCTACGAGCAGTACTTC.

V is TRBV6-5 and J is TRBJ2-7, with 8 bases aligning to TRBD1. The CDR3 is 15 amino acids. The junction had 5 bases not matched to a gene; V was cut back by 2 bases and J by 2 bases. Per germline, CDR1 MNHEY and CDR2 SVGAGI. The CDR3 DNA reads TGTGCCAGCAGTTACAAAAAACAGGGGGCCTACGAGCAGTACTTC. The encoded protein is CASSYKKQGAYEQYF.

V is TRBV7-6 and J is TRBJ1-1; D not certain. Germline CDR1 is SGHVS and CDR2 is FNYEAQ. Trimming took off 0 bases at V and 2 bases at J, with 16 bases between the two ends. The CDR3 is 17 amino acids. CDR3 protein: CASSLAGNKNLNTEAFF. In DNA, the CDR3 is TGTGCCAGCAGCTTAGCAGGGAACAAGAACTTAAACACTGAAGCTTTCTTT. The full variable domain, its missing parts supplied by reference TRBV7-6 and TRBJ1-1, is GAGVSQSPRYKVTKRGQDVALRCDPISGHVSLYWYRQALGQGPEFLTYFNYEAQQDKSGLPNDRFSAERPEGSISTLTIQRTEQRDSAMYRCASSLAGNKNLNTEAFFGQGTRLTVV.

The rearrangement links TRBV2 to TRBJ2-3; tentatively, D is TRBD1 (6 bases). The germline V gene has CDR1 SNHLY and CDR2 FYNNEI. CDR3 size: 13 residues. V was cut by 10 bases and J by 4 bases, with 15 bases left in between. CDR3 sequence: CATQGVGSDTQYF. The CDR3 nucleotides read TGTGCCACACAGGGTGTAGGCTCAGATACGCAGTATTTT.

This clone has a single count. This chain joins TRBV29-1 and TRBJ1-2; possibly TRBD1 for D (5 bases). Germline V gene sequence: CDR1 SQVTM, CDR2 ANQGSEA. This CDR3 spans 11 amino acids. The V end was cut by 1 base, the J end by 7 bases, with 7 bases between. The CDR3 loop reads CSVEARGGYTF. CDR3 DNA: TGCAGCGTTGAAGCGAGGGGTGGCTACACCTTC.

The chain combines TRBV4-3 with TRBJ1-2, with 9 bases matching TRBD1. Unmatched junction bases numbered 3, after V lost 3 bases and J lost 7 bases. CDR3 length: 13 residues. Germline values: CDR1 LGHNA, CDR2 YSLEER. The CDR3 protein is CASSQDRGGGYTF. The CDR3 DNA sequence: TGCGCCAGCAGCCAGGACAGGGGTGGTGGCTACACCTTC.

This rearrangement joins TRBV7-9 to TRBJ2-1; the D gene is possibly TRBD2 (7 bases). The CDR3 runs to 16 residues. Germline V gene sequence: CDR1 SEHNR, CDR2 FQNEAQ (reference sequence). V lost 7 bases, J lost 2 bases, and 18 bases lay in between. DNA for the CDR3: TGTGCCAGCATCCCCGGGGGGCCGTCCGCCTACAATGAGCAGTTCTTC. This codes for CASIPGGPSAYNEQFF.

The CDR3 is CASAPRAPQTSEQYF. The DNA for the CDR3 is TGTGCCAGCGCTCCCCGCGCCCCCCAAACATCCGAGCAGTACTTC. This sequence joins TRBV25-1 and TRBJ2-7; D ambiguous. The CDR3 is 15 residues long. V was clipped by 8 bases and J by 6 bases, with 23 bases between them. In germline, CDR1 is MGHDK, CDR2 SYGVNS.

The chain carries TRBV14 and TRBJ1-5, with unresolved D. V lost 0 bases, J lost 3 bases, and 12 bases lay in between. There are 16 residues in the CDR3. Germline V gene sequence: CDR1 SGHDN, CDR2 FVKESK. The CDR3 nucleotides are TGTGCCAGCAGCCAAGATAAGAGGGTCTCCAATCAGCCCCAGCATTTT. Encoded protein: CASSQDKRVSNQPQHF.

The chain combines TRBV6-1 with TRBJ1-2; D remains unclear. V lost 4 bases and J 2 bases, leaving 8 bases between the germline ends. Looked up from germline, CDR1 is MNHNS and CDR2 is SASEGT. The CDR3 runs to 13 residues. CDR3: CASSVSGNYGYTF. The CDR3 nucleotides are TGTGCCAGCAGTGTTTCTGGGAACTATGGCTACACCTTC.

The CDR3 spells CASSLRSAGAGEKLFF. The CDR3 coding sequence is TGTGCCAGCAGCTTAAGGTCCGCAGGGGCGGGTGAAAAACTGTTTTTT. V and J are TRBV7-8 and TRBJ1-4; D might be TRBD1 (6 bases). Trimming removed 2 bases from V and 7 bases from J, with 17 bases in between. The CDR3 has 16 amino acids. Germline V gene sequence: CDR1 SGHVS, CDR2 FQNEAQ.

This sequence joins TRBV19 and TRBJ1-4; D gene uncertain. V dropped 6 bases and J dropped 8 bases, with 16 bases sitting between them. The germline CDR1 and CDR2 sequences are LNHDA and SQIVND (reference sequence). The CDR3 runs 14 residues. The CDR3 nucleotides are TGTGCCAGTAGCTGGCGGAGCCCTGAGGAAAAACTGTTTTTT. Its translation: CASSWRSPEEKLFF.

The chain is built from TRBV6-5 and TRBJ2-1, with TRBD2 matching 11 bases. CDR3 length: 14 amino acids. Germline V lookup: CDR1 MNHEY, CDR2 SVGAGI. Germline trimming cut 7 bases from V and 7 bases from J; bases unmatched to any gene: 6. Here the CDR3 reads CASIGTSGSNEQFF. The CDR3 nucleotides are TGTGCCAGCATTGGGACTAGCGGCTCGAATGAGCAGTTCTTC.